The rows below give T cell receptor beta chains drawn from one sample of a study of immune cell composition in non-small cell lung cancer. The assay was immunoSEQ multiplex PCR, and TCRdb's table has in-frame clones only and misses some. The table has 6,400 or so clones, 55% to 75% seen once. The sample comprised non-adjacent lung tissue. The receptor source for this set is a human donor with non-small cell lung cancer. Each CDR3 is given with its conserved first and last residue. The order of the fields is J gene, V gene, D gene, clone size, CDR3 protein, CDR3 DNA. D genes are given only for firm matches. Clone size is shown for a subset of rows, as once, few, many or a class of expanded clone.

j_gene: TRBJ2-7; v_gene: TRBV11-3; d_gene: .; abundance: .; CDR3aa: CASRPTQGYEQYF; CDR3nt: TGTGCCAGCAGACCGACGCAGGGTTACGAGCAGTACTTC
j_gene: TRBJ2-2; v_gene: TRBV27; d_gene: .; abundance: .; CDR3aa: CASSPDSGLTGELFF; CDR3nt: TGTGCCAGCAGTCCAGACAGTGGGCTCACCGGGGAGCTGTTTTTT
j_gene: TRBJ2-2; v_gene: TRBV6-5; d_gene: .; abundance: once; CDR3aa: CASSYRGGRTGELFF; CDR3nt: TGTGCCAGCAGTTACAGGGGGGGGCGGACCGGGGAGCTGTTTTTT
j_gene: TRBJ2-5; v_gene: TRBV5-1; d_gene: TRBD1; abundance: .; CDR3aa: CASSLQGAPETQYF; CDR3nt: TGCGCCAGCAGCTTGCAGGGGGCGCCGGAGACCCAGTACTTC
j_gene: TRBJ2-7; v_gene: TRBV27; d_gene: .; abundance: .; CDR3aa: CASSSTDRSGPYEQYF; CDR3nt: TGTGCCAGCAGCTCCACCGACAGGTCGGGGCCCTACGAGCAGTACTTC
j_gene: TRBJ2-7; v_gene: TRBV29-1; d_gene: .; abundance: .; CDR3aa: CSVENRSLYEQYF; CDR3nt: TGCAGCGTTGAGAACAGGTCCCTCTACGAGCAGTACTTC
j_gene: TRBJ1-3; v_gene: TRBV29-1; d_gene: .; abundance: few; CDR3aa: CSVAFAGNTIYF; CDR3nt: TGCAGCGTTGCTTTTGCTGGAAACACCATATATTTT
j_gene: TRBJ2-3; v_gene: TRBV11-3; d_gene: TRBD2; abundance: .; CDR3aa: CASGGGLAGGRSTDTQYF; CDR3nt: TGTGCCAGCGGCGGCGGGCTAGCGGGGGGGCGAAGCACAGATACGCAGTATTTT
j_gene: TRBJ2-6; v_gene: TRBV19; d_gene: .; abundance: once; CDR3aa: CASKVRGTGANVLTF; CDR3nt: TGTGCCAGTAAGGTACGCGGGACTGGGGCCAACGTCCTGACTTTC
j_gene: TRBJ2-5; v_gene: TRBV28; d_gene: TRBD2; abundance: .; CDR3aa: CASSFGGWETQYF; CDR3nt: TGTGCCAGCAGTTTCGGGGGGTGGGAGACCCAGTACTTC
j_gene: TRBJ1-3; v_gene: TRBV11-2; d_gene: .; abundance: .; CDR3aa: CASSLSDISGNTIYF; CDR3nt: TGTGCCAGCAGCTTATCGGACATATCTGGAAACACCATATATTTT
j_gene: TRBJ2-3; v_gene: TRBV5-4; d_gene: TRBD2; abundance: .; CDR3aa: CASSFGGAGTDTQYF; CDR3nt: TGTGCCAGCAGCTTCGGGGGGGCCGGGACAGATACGCAGTATTTT
j_gene: TRBJ2-3; v_gene: TRBV7-2; d_gene: .; abundance: .; CDR3aa: CASSRTVDTQYF; CDR3nt: TGTGCCAGCAGTCGGACAGTAGATACGCAGTATTTT
j_gene: TRBJ1-2; v_gene: TRBV7-2; d_gene: .; abundance: .; CDR3aa: CASRPGRADYGYTF; CDR3nt: TGTGCCAGCCGGCCGGGGAGAGCTGACTATGGCTACACCTTC
j_gene: TRBJ1-2; v_gene: TRBV9; d_gene: .; abundance: .; CDR3aa: CASSSRGGVFQNYGYTF; CDR3nt: TGTGCCAGCAGCTCTCGAGGGGGGGTTTTTCAGAACTATGGCTACACCTTC
j_gene: TRBJ2-3; v_gene: TRBV5-4; d_gene: .; abundance: .; CDR3aa: CASSRKWGETDTQYF; CDR3nt: TGTGCCAGCAGCCGTAAATGGGGGGAGACAGATACGCAGTATTTT
j_gene: TRBJ1-5; v_gene: TRBV18; d_gene: TRBD1; abundance: once; CDR3aa: CASSPGQKNQPQHF; CDR3nt: TGTGCCAGCTCACCGGGACAGAAAAATCAGCCCCAGCATTTT
j_gene: TRBJ2-7; v_gene: TRBV5-4; d_gene: .; abundance: .; CDR3aa: CASSQVGDFYEQYF; CDR3nt: TGTGCCAGCAGCCAAGTCGGAGATTTCTACGAGCAGTACTTC
j_gene: TRBJ1-1; v_gene: TRBV18; d_gene: .; abundance: .; CDR3aa: CASSDNIRAEAFF; CDR3nt: TGTGCCAGCTCGGACAACATAAGGGCTGAAGCTTTCTTT
j_gene: TRBJ2-4; v_gene: TRBV5-1; d_gene: TRBD1; abundance: .; CDR3aa: CASSSGQGNEGGYF; CDR3nt: TGCGCCAGCAGCTCAGGACAGGGGAATGAGGGGGGGTACTTC
j_gene: TRBJ2-3; v_gene: TRBV15; d_gene: .; abundance: once; CDR3aa: CATSRDTGTGGTQYF; CDR3nt: TGTGCCACCAGCAGAGATACGGGGACTGGAGGTACGCAGTATTTT
j_gene: TRBJ2-4; v_gene: TRBV4-1; d_gene: .; abundance: .; CDR3aa: CASSQEPGAPDIQYF; CDR3nt: TGCGCCAGCAGCCAAGAGCCCGGAGCCCCGGACATTCAGTACTTC
j_gene: TRBJ2-3; v_gene: TRBV19; d_gene: TRBD1; abundance: .; CDR3aa: CASSYGQGATDTQYF; CDR3nt: TGTGCCAGTAGTTACGGACAGGGGGCCACAGATACGCAGTATTTT
j_gene: TRBJ1-6; v_gene: TRBV30; d_gene: .; abundance: few; CDR3aa: CAWTARGYNSPLHF; CDR3nt: TGTGCCTGGACAGCCCGGGGCTATAATTCACCCCTCCACTTT
j_gene: TRBJ1-1; v_gene: TRBV18; d_gene: TRBD1; abundance: .; CDR3aa: CASSPLRDRGSTEAFF; CDR3nt: TGTGCCAGCTCACCGCTTCGAGACAGGGGGTCCACTGAAGCTTTCTTT
j_gene: TRBJ2-7; v_gene: TRBV11-3; d_gene: .; abundance: once; CDR3aa: CASSLRGGPNYEQYF; CDR3nt: TGTGCCAGCAGCTTAAGGGGAGGCCCGAACTACGAGCAGTACTTC
j_gene: TRBJ2-7; v_gene: TRBV10-1; d_gene: .; abundance: few; CDR3aa: CASSESGYSSYEQYF; CDR3nt: TGCGCCAGCAGTGAGTCGGGCTATAGCTCCTACGAGCAGTACTTC
j_gene: TRBJ1-6; v_gene: TRBV5-1; d_gene: .; abundance: few; CDR3aa: CASSIPTGTSPLHF; CDR3nt: TGCGCCAGCAGCATACCAACAGGGACTTCACCCCTCCACTTT
j_gene: TRBJ2-1; v_gene: TRBV18; d_gene: TRBD1; abundance: .; CDR3aa: CASSPRDRAANEQFF; CDR3nt: TGTGCCAGCTCACCTCGGGACAGGGCGGCCAATGAGCAGTTCTTC
j_gene: TRBJ1-2; v_gene: TRBV7-9; d_gene: TRBD1; abundance: .; CDR3aa: CASSLGTANYGYTF; CDR3nt: TGTGCCAGCAGCCTAGGGACAGCTAACTATGGCTACACCTTC
j_gene: TRBJ1-6; v_gene: TRBV28; d_gene: .; abundance: .; CDR3aa: CASSLGRRNSPLHF; CDR3nt: TGTGCCAGCAGTTTAGGCCGGAGGAATTCACCCCTCCACTTT
j_gene: TRBJ2-3; v_gene: TRBV7-9; d_gene: .; abundance: .; CDR3aa: CASSLFSRNTQYF; CDR3nt: TGTGCCAGCAGCTTATTTTCGAGGAATACGCAGTATTTT
j_gene: TRBJ2-3; v_gene: TRBV4-1; d_gene: TRBD2; abundance: once; CDR3aa: CASSQERGSGGSRDTQYF; CDR3nt: TGCGCCAGCAGCCAAGAGCGCGGTAGCGGGGGGTCTCGGGATACGCAGTATTTT
j_gene: TRBJ2-3; v_gene: TRBV9; d_gene: TRBD2; abundance: once; CDR3aa: CASSRGSGARDTQYF; CDR3nt: TGTGCCAGCAGCCGCGGGAGCGGGGCGAGAGATACGCAGTATTTT
j_gene: TRBJ2-7; v_gene: TRBV9; d_gene: TRBD2; abundance: .; CDR3aa: CASSAGIAGELSEQYF; CDR3nt: TGTGCCAGCAGCGCTGGAATAGCGGGGGAACTTTCCGAGCAGTACTTC
j_gene: TRBJ1-2; v_gene: TRBV30; d_gene: TRBD1; abundance: .; CDR3aa: CASYDRGRGYTF; CDR3nt: TGTGCCTCCTACGACAGGGGACGAGGCTACACCTTC
j_gene: TRBJ2-5; v_gene: TRBV2; d_gene: .; abundance: once; CDR3aa: CASSALLETQYF; CDR3nt: TGTGCCAGCAGTGCCCTTCTAGAGACCCAGTACTTC
j_gene: TRBJ2-2; v_gene: TRBV9; d_gene: TRBD2; abundance: .; CDR3aa: CASSVATLAGGTGELFF; CDR3nt: TGTGCCAGCAGCGTAGCTACACTAGCGGGGGGCACCGGGGAGCTGTTTTTT
j_gene: TRBJ1-2; v_gene: TRBV11-1; d_gene: TRBD1; abundance: few; CDR3aa: CASSYTGESGYTF; CDR3nt: TGTGCCAGCAGCTATACAGGGGAAAGTGGCTACACCTTC
j_gene: TRBJ2-2; v_gene: TRBV10-2; d_gene: .; abundance: few; CDR3aa: CASTHTGELFF; CDR3nt: TGCGCCAGCACTCACACCGGGGAGCTGTTTTTT
j_gene: TRBJ1-1; v_gene: TRBV7-8; d_gene: .; abundance: .; CDR3aa: CASRYDSMNTEAFF; CDR3nt: TGTGCCAGCAGATACGACAGCATGAACACTGAAGCTTTCTTT
j_gene: TRBJ2-7; v_gene: TRBV6-1; d_gene: .; abundance: .; CDR3aa: CASANIAKYF; CDR3nt: TGTGCCAGCGCGAATATCGCTAAGTACTTC
j_gene: TRBJ2-2; v_gene: TRBV5-1; d_gene: TRBD1; abundance: .; CDR3aa: CASSLGSGGPGELFF; CDR3nt: TGCGCCAGCAGCTTGGGGTCAGGGGGCCCCGGGGAGCTGTTTTTT
j_gene: TRBJ2-2; v_gene: TRBV7-9; d_gene: TRBD2; abundance: few; CDR3aa: CASSPGLAAGELFF; CDR3nt: TGTGCCAGCAGCCCGGGACTAGCAGCCGGGGAGCTGTTTTTT
j_gene: TRBJ2-2; v_gene: TRBV5-1; d_gene: .; abundance: .; CDR3aa: CASSFAANGNTGELFF; CDR3nt: TGCGCCAGCAGCTTCGCCGCAAACGGTAACACCGGGGAGCTGTTTTTT
j_gene: TRBJ2-3; v_gene: TRBV11-3; d_gene: TRBD1; abundance: .; CDR3aa: CASSFLRGQRIGDTQYF; CDR3nt: TGTGCCAGCAGCTTCCTCAGGGGACAGAGGATAGGAGATACGCAGTATTTT
j_gene: TRBJ2-1; v_gene: TRBV7-9; d_gene: TRBD1; abundance: .; CDR3aa: CASSLDRSGGSEQFF; CDR3nt: TGTGCCAGCAGCTTAGACCGTTCAGGGGGAAGTGAGCAGTTCTTC
j_gene: TRBJ2-6; v_gene: TRBV29-1; d_gene: TRBD2; abundance: .; CDR3aa: CSVEVAGSGANVLTF; CDR3nt: TGCAGCGTTGAGGTAGCGGGGAGTGGGGCCAACGTCCTGACTTTC
j_gene: TRBJ2-5; v_gene: TRBV18; d_gene: .; abundance: .; CDR3aa: CASSPGAETQYF; CDR3nt: TGTGCCAGCTCACCAGGGGCAGAGACCCAGTACTTC
j_gene: TRBJ2-5; v_gene: TRBV14; d_gene: TRBD1; abundance: once; CDR3aa: CASSQRGQAQTQYF; CDR3nt: TGTGCCAGCAGCCAGAGGGGACAGGCTCAGACCCAGTACTTC
j_gene: TRBJ2-5; v_gene: TRBV7-3; d_gene: TRBD1; abundance: .; CDR3aa: CASSPDRGLETQYF; CDR3nt: TGTGCCAGCAGCCCGGACAGGGGGCTTGAGACCCAGTACTTC
j_gene: TRBJ2-5; v_gene: TRBV5-1; d_gene: TRBD1; abundance: .; CDR3aa: CASSYGTGVQETQYF; CDR3nt: TGCGCCAGCAGCTATGGGACAGGGGTACAAGAGACCCAGTACTTC
j_gene: TRBJ1-4; v_gene: TRBV7-8; d_gene: TRBD1; abundance: .; CDR3aa: CASSLVGQGAANEKLFF; CDR3nt: TGTGCCAGCAGCTTAGTGGGACAGGGGGCCGCTAATGAAAAACTGTTTTTT
j_gene: TRBJ1-5; v_gene: TRBV7-2; d_gene: TRBD1; abundance: medium-sized; CDR3aa: CASSLAGTGNQPQHF; CDR3nt: TGTGCCAGCAGCTTAGCGGGGACAGGGAATCAGCCCCAGCATTTT
j_gene: TRBJ2-7; v_gene: TRBV7-6; d_gene: .; abundance: .; CDR3aa: CASSSRVDSLGEQYF; CDR3nt: TGTGCCAGCAGCTCCCGTGTAGACAGCTTGGGGGAGCAGTACTTC
j_gene: TRBJ2-3; v_gene: TRBV19; d_gene: TRBD1; abundance: .; CDR3aa: CASSPGTGTDTQYF; CDR3nt: TGTGCCAGTAGTCCCGGGACAGGGACAGATACGCAGTATTTT
j_gene: TRBJ2-3; v_gene: TRBV30; d_gene: TRBD2; abundance: once; CDR3aa: CAWSLGLAPTDTQYF; CDR3nt: TGTGCCTGGAGTTTAGGACTAGCCCCGACAGATACGCAGTATTTT